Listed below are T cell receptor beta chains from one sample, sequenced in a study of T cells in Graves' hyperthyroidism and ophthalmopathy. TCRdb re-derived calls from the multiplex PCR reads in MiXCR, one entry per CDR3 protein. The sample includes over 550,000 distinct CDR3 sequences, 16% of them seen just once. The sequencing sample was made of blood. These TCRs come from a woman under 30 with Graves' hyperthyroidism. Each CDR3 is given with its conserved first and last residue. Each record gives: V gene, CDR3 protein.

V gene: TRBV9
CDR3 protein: CASSVGRRVSTNEKLFF

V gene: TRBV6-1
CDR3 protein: CASSPAAGGADTQYF

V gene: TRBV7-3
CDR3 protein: CASSLSGSGGYTF

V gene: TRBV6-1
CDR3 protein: CASSAPYEQYF

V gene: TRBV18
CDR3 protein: CASTDRPTDTQYF

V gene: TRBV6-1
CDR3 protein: CASSDGSNQPQHF

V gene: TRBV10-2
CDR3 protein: CASSDRFQGYGYTF

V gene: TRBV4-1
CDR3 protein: CASSQEGIRLISGNTIYF

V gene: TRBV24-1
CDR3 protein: CATRRGDLNTEAFF

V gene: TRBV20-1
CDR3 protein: CSAQGTSSYYEQYF

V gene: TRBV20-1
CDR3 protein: CSARRWGVSYNEQFF

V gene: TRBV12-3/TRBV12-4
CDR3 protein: CASSFAGTTSTDTQYF

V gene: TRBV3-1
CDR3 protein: CASSQAGAVMNTEAFF

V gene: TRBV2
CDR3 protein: CASRVDISTEAFF

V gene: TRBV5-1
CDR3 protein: CASSPILPSSYNEQFF

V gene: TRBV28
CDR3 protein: CASSFRALWGTGTDTQYF

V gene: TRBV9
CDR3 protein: CASSVNSVYNEQFF

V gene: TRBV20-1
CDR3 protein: CSARKAGGANYGYTF

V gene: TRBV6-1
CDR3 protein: CASSERDRYGYTF

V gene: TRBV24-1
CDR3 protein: CATASGRATDTQYF

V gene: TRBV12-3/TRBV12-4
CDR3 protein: CASSSSGSAYEQFF

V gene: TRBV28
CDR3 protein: CASSSPGQGPGIQYF

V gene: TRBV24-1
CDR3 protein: CATSDFGQGVDTQYF

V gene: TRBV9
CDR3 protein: CASLQDGECADTQYF

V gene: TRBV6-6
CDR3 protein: CASSYSPGYGYTF

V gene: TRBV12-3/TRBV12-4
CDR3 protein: CASTIPGQGFAGELFF

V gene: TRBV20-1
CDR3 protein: CSVAPAERVTDTQYF

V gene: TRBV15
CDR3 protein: CATSRKSGIYNEQFF

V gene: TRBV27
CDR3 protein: CASSRGGGGNTIYF

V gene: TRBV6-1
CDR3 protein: CASSRTSGDYEQYF

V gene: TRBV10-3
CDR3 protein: CAISEGQHNEQFF

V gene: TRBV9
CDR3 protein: CASSPLGGTSSYNSPLHF

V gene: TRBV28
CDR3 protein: CASRPSQGLISPLHF

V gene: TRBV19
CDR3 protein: CASSIRRDLGELFF

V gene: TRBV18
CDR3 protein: CASSPDMLNTGELFF

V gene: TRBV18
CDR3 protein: CASAGQRSTDTQYF

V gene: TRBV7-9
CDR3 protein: CASSGQAGAPFYEQYF

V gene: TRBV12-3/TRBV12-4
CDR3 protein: CATLTSGELFF

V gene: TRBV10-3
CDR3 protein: CAIRRQGSSYNSPLHF

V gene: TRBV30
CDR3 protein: CAWSVSSAEQFF

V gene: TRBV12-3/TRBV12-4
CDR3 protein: CASSPEGGWQNIQYF

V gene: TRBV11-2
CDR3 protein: CASSLRPPDSINSPLHF

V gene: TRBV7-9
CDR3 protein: CASSLWAASTPDTQYF

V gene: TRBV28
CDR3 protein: CASLPSRFNQPQHF

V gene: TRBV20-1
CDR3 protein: CSARGPGEKLFF

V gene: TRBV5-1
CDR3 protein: CASSLEGGRSGEQYF

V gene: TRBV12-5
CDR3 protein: CASGSYKTRVSTGNTIYF

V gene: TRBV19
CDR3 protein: CASRRSLYSNQPQHF

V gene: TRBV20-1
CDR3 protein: CSAPSGQSNYGYTF

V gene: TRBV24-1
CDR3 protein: CATSDPAAGALGETQYF

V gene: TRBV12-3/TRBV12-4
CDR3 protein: CASSQYSGAYEQYF

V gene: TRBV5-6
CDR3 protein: CASSLGPGGVPQHF